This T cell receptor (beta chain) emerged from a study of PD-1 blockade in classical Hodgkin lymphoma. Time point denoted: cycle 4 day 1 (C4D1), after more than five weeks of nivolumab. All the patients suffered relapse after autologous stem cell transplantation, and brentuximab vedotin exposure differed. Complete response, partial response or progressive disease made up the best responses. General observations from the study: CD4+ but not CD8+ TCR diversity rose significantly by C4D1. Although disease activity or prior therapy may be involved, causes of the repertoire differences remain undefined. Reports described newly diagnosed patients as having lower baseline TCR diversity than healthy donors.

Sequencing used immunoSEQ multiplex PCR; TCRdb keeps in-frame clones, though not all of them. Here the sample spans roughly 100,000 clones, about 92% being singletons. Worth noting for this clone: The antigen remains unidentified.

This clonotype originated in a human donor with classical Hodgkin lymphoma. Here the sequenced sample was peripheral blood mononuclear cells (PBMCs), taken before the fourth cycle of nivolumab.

CDR3 bases: TGTGCCAGTAGTTCGGGACAGGGAAACTACGAGCAGTACTTC. This codes for CASSSGQGNYEQYF. The chain is built from TRBV19 and TRBJ2-7; 9 bases fit TRBD1. Unmatched junction bases numbered 5, after V lost 5 bases and J lost 3 bases. Germline lookup yields CDR1 LNHDA and CDR2 SQIVND (reference sequence). The CDR3 runs to 14 residues. Using reference TRBV19 and TRBJ2-7 for the parts outside the CDR3, the full variable domain is DGGITQSPKYLFRKEGQNVTLSCEQNLNHDAMYWYRQDPGQGLRLIYYSQIVNDFQKGDIAEGYSVSREKKESFPLTVTSAQKNPTAFYLCASSSGQGNYEQYFGPGTRLTVT.